A single sample gave rise to the 2 T cell receptor beta chains below, sequenced in a study of Ad26.COV2.S vaccination and SARS-CoV-2 variants (dated by TCRdb to the early 2020s). The treatment or condition label of this sample denotes: around 19 received Ad26.COV2.S at low or high dose, single or two shots; about 5 received placebo; per-sample allocation not given. Repertoires of vaccine and placebo recipients were sequenced from samples taken on day 63 after the first injection. Library generation was performed with the immunoSEQ multiplex PCR assay. TCRdb's version of the immuneACCESS table is confined to in-frame rearrangements and falls short of the full clone set. An unresolved V gene accounts for under half of the shortfall where checked; the remainder is of unknown origin. The sample records about 400,000 clones, approximately 91% of which are singletons. The top ten clones comprise approximately 1.9% of the sample.

The source material was peripheral blood, sampled in a trial of Ad26.COV2.S vaccine versus placebo. Receptors originate from a person aged 18-65 years who received the Ad26.COV2.S COVID-19 vaccine or a placebo.

This clone was found a few times. V and J are TRBV25-1 and TRBJ1-1; D ambiguous. The CDR3 length is 13 residues. Deletions cut 6 bases from V and 1 base from J, with 9 bases between. Germline V gene data show CDR1 as MGHDK and CDR2 as SYGVNS. The CDR3 protein is CASSARRNTEAFF. The CDR3 DNA is TGTGCCAGCAGCGCGAGAAGGAACACTGAAGCTTTCTTT. Full variable domain (remainder filled in from reference TRBV25-1 and TRBJ1-1): EADIYQTPRYLVIGTGKKITLECSQTMGHDKMYWYQQDPGMELHLIHYSYGVNSTEKGDLSSESTVSRIRTEHFPLTLESARPSHTSQYLCASSARRNTEAFFGQGTRLTVV.

The chain carries TRBV27 and TRBJ1-5, with 8 bases aligning to TRBD1. V shed 6 bases, J shed 6 bases, and the junction held 13 bases outside the gene matches. Germline lookup yields CDR1 MNHEY and CDR2 SMNVEV (reference sequence). CDR3 length equals 16 residues. DNA for the CDR3: TGTGCCAGCAGCCTTACAAACACAGGGGGGAGTCAGCCCCAGCATTTT. Protein sequence: CASSLTNTGGSQPQHF.